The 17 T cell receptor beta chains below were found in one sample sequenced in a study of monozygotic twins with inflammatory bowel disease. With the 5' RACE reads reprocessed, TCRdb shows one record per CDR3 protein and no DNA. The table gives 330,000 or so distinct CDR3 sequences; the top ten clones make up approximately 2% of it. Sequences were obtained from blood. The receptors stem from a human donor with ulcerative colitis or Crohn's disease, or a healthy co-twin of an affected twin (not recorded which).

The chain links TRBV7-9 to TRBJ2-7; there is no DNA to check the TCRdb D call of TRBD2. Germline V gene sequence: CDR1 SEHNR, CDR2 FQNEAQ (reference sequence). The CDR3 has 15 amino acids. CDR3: CASSLVAGTSYEQYF.

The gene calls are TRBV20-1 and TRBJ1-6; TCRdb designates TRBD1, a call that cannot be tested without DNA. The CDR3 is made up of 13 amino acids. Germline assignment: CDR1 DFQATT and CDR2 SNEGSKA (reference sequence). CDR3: CSASAARDSPLHF.

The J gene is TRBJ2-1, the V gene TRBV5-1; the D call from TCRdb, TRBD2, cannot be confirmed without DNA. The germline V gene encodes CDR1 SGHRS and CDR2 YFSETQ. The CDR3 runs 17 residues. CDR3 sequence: CASSFGLAGAFGGEQFF.

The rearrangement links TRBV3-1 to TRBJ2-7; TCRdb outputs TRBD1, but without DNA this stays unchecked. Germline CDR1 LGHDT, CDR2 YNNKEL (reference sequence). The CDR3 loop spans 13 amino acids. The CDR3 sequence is CASSRTWLDEQYF.

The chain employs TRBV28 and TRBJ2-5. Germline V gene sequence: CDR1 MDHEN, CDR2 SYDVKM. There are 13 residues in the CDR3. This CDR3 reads CASSLDGSETQYF.

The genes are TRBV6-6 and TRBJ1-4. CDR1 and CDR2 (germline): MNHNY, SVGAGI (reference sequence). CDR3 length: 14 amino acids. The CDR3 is CASSYESGREKLFF.

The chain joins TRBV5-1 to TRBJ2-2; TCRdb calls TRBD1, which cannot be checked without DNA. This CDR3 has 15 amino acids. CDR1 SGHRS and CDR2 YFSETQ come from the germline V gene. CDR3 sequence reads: CASSQDGGDTGELFF.

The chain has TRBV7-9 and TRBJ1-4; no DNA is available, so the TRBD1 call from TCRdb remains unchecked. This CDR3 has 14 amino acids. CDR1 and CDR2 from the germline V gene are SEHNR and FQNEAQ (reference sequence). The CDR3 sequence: CASSNGQNREKLFF.

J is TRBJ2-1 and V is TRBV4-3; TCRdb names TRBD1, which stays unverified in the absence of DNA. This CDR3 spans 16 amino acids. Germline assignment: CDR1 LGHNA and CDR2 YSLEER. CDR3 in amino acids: CASSQDLGGGLGEQFF.

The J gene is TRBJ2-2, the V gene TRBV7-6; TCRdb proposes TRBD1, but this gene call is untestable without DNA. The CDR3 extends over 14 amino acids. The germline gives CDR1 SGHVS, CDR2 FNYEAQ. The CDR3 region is CASSLGGNTGELFF.

The CDR3 sequence is CASSSTSRTGELFF. The chain recombines TRBV7-9 with TRBJ2-2; TCRdb outputs TRBD2, but without DNA this stays unchecked. The V gene's germline CDR1 is SEHNR and CDR2 FQNEAQ (reference sequence). CDR3 size: 14 residues.

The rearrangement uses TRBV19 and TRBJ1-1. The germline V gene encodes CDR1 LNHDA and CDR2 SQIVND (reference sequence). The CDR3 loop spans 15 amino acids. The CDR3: CAGSMDLQKNTEAFF.

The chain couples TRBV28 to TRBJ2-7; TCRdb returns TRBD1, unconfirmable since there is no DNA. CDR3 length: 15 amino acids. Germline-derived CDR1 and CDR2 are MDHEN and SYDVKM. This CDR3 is CASSLSGTGGREQYF.

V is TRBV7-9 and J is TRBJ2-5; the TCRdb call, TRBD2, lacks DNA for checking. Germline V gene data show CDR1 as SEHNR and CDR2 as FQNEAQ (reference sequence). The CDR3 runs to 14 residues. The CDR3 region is CASSSGGFGETQYF.

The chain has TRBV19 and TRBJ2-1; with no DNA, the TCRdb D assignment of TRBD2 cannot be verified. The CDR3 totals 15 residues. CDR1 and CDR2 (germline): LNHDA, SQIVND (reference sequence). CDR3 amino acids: CASTPSGSSYNEQFF.

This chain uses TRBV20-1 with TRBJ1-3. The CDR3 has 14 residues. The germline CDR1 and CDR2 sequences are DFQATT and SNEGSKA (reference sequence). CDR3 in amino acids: CSATKGIGGNTIYF.

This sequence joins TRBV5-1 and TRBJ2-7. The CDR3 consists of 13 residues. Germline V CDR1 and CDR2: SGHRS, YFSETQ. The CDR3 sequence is CASSRMGSYEQYF.